The entry below gives a single TCR beta chain sequence along with its context. Library preparation (for TCRbeta) was performed with unique molecular identifiers. TCRdb recomputed calls from the PCR reads with MiXCR, one row per CDR3 protein. The repertoire holds some 400,000 distinct CDR3 sequences, with approximately 20% as singletons. This entry is derived from a study of T-cell reconstitution after alpha-beta-depleted transplantation in children. After removal of 7 bases from V and 5 bases from J, the junction contained 7 bases not matched to a gene. This CDR3 comprises 14 residues. This chain uses TRBV12-3 or TRBV12-4 with TRBJ2-4; the match to TRBD2 covers 8 bases. Sequenced material: PBMCs from the stem cell graft donor, taken from the stem cell graft. The sequence came from a human donor who donated a stem cell graft to a child with acute myeloid leukemia. The CDR3 DNA follows: TGTGCCAGCAAGCCCGGGGGGGTAGAAAACATTCAGTACTTC. Translated: CASKPGGVENIQYF.